The T cell receptor (beta chain) under discussion was sequenced for a study of T cell responses to AZD1222 COVID-19 vaccine. Study results and limitations: The donor group comprised mostly white British people and more females; the analysis possibly underestimated clonal diversity. Just 6 or 7 AZD1222 recipients were seropositive at baseline. Researchers report vaccine-associated CD4 TCRs spanning spike, with dominance at 160-218 and 743-854.

Assay: immunoSEQ multiplex PCR; the TCRdb copy retains only in-frame clones and omits some. This repertoire shows about 150,000 clones, around 92% found once; its top ten account for less than 3.5%. Some second doses came at about 4 weeks and others at about 12 weeks; these were pooled. Worth noting for this clone: What it binds is unknown. At the DNA level, this CDR3 is encoded by other sequences in the same sample as well.

The receptor comes from an adult who received the AZD1222 COVID-19 vaccine. This specimen was peripheral blood, taken 28 days after the second AZD1222 dose.

CDR3 protein: CASSSQGSGNTIYF. CDR3 DNA sequence: TGTGCCAGCAGCTCACAGGGCTCTGGAAACACCATATATTTT. The genes are TRBV5-6 and TRBJ1-3; the D gene is possibly TRBD1 (6 bases). CDR1 is SGHDT, CDR2 YYEEEE, per germline. The V and J ends lost 3 bases and 0 bases respectively, with 7 bases between them. The length of the CDR3 is 14 residues.